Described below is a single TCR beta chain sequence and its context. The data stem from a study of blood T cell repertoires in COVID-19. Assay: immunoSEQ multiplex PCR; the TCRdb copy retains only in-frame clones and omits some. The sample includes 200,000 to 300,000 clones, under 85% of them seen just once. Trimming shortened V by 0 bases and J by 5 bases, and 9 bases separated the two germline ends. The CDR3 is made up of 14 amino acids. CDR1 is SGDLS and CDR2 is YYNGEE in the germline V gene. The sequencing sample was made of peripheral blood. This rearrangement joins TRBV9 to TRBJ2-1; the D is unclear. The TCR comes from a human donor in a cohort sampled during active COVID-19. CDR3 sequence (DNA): TGTGCCAGCAGCGTAGTTAGCAGCCACAATGAGCAGTTCTTC. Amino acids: CASSVVSSHNEQFF.